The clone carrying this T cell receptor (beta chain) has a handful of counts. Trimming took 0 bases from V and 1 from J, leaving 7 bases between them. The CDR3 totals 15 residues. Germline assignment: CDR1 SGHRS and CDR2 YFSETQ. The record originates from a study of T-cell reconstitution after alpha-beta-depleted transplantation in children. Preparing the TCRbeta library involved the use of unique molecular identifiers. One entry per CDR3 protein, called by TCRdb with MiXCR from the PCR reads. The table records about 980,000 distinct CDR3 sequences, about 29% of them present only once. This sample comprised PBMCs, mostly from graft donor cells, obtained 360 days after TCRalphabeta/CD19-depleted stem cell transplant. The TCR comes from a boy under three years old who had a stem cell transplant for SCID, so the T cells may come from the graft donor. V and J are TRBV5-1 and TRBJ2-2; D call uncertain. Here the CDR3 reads CASSLVEMNTGELFF. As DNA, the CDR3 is TGCGCCAGCAGCTTGGTGGAGATGAACACCGGGGAGCTGTTTTTT.